Listed below are T cell receptor beta chains from one sample, sequenced in a study of vaccination and CD4 T cells after COVID-19. No cognate antigen is known for these TCRs. TCRdb re-analysed the PCR reads in MiXCR, keeping a single row per CDR3 protein. The sample has approximately 15,000 distinct CDR3 sequences; 60% to 65% are singletons. Sequenced sample: CD4+ T cells from blood, cultured in vitro. The receptors were sampled from a human donor who had recovered from COVID-19. Both conserved end residues are part of each CDR3. A D gene is named only where the DNA matches it firmly. Part of the rows lack a size; the others show once, few, many or a class for expanded clones.

v_call: TRBV7-8
j_call: TRBJ1-6
clone_size: NA
d_call: TRBD1
cdr3_aa: CASSLDWDRGRSYNSPLHF
cdr3_nt: TGTGCCAGCAGCTTAGATTGGGACAGGGGAAGGTCCTATAATTCACCCCTCCACTTT

v_call: TRBV30
j_call: TRBJ1-1
clone_size: once
d_call: NA
cdr3_aa: CACPGDTLLTEAFF
cdr3_nt: TGTGCCTGCCCCGGGGACACACTGCTCACTGAAGCTTTCTTT

v_call: TRBV7-9
j_call: TRBJ2-7
clone_size: NA
d_call: NA
cdr3_aa: CASSLAFGQLDEQYF
cdr3_nt: TGTGCCAGCAGCTTAGCTTTCGGACAGTTGGACGAGCAGTACTTC

v_call: TRBV9
j_call: TRBJ1-1
clone_size: NA
d_call: NA
cdr3_aa: CASSVAGMGEAFF
cdr3_nt: TGTGCCAGCAGCGTAGCTGGGATGGGGGAAGCTTTCTTT

v_call: TRBV19
j_call: TRBJ1-1
clone_size: NA
d_call: TRBD1
cdr3_aa: CASRDRGRGTSNEAFF
cdr3_nt: TGTGCCAGTAGAGACAGGGGACGGGGAACTTCAAATGAAGCTTTCTTT

v_call: TRBV20-1
j_call: TRBJ2-5
clone_size: NA
d_call: NA
cdr3_aa: CSATRSYQETQYF
cdr3_nt: TGCAGTGCTACAAGATCCTACCAAGAGACCCAGTACTTC

v_call: TRBV21-1
j_call: TRBJ2-7
clone_size: medium-sized
d_call: NA
cdr3_aa: CASSPHHRDGAYEQYF
cdr3_nt: TGTGCCAGCAGCCCCCATCACCGGGACGGTGCCTACGAGCAGTACTTC

v_call: TRBV20-1
j_call: TRBJ2-5
clone_size: NA
d_call: TRBD2
cdr3_aa: CSARAGGGSGFEETQYF
cdr3_nt: TGCAGTGCTAGGGCCGGGGGGGGGTCGGGGTTTGAGGAGACCCAGTACTTC

v_call: TRBV7-2
j_call: TRBJ1-4
clone_size: NA
d_call: NA
cdr3_aa: CASSPTGATNEKLFF
cdr3_nt: TGTGCCAGCAGTCCGACAGGCGCAACTAATGAAAAACTGTTTTTT

v_call: TRBV6-5
j_call: TRBJ2-2
clone_size: NA
d_call: NA
cdr3_aa: CASSYSILQAAGELFF
cdr3_nt: TGTGCCAGCAGTTACTCGATCCTACAGGCGGCCGGGGAGCTGTTTTTT

v_call: TRBV24-1
j_call: TRBJ1-1
clone_size: NA
d_call: TRBD1
cdr3_aa: CATSEAGTGEAFF
cdr3_nt: TGTGCCACCAGTGAGGCAGGGACAGGGGAAGCTTTCTTT

v_call: TRBV10-3
j_call: TRBJ2-2
clone_size: NA
d_call: TRBD2
cdr3_aa: CAISEGLAGAAGELFF
cdr3_nt: TGTGCCATCAGTGAGGGACTAGCGGGAGCGGCCGGGGAGCTGTTTTTT

v_call: TRBV20-1
j_call: TRBJ1-2
clone_size: few
d_call: TRBD1
cdr3_aa: CSARQGLSPGYTF
cdr3_nt: TGCAGTGCCAGACAGGGTTTGTCGCCTGGCTACACCTTC

v_call: TRBV10-3
j_call: TRBJ2-1
clone_size: few
d_call: NA
cdr3_aa: CAIRDGQSSYNEQFF
cdr3_nt: TGTGCCATCAGGGATGGACAGAGCTCCTACAATGAGCAGTTCTTT

v_call: TRBV27
j_call: TRBJ2-3
clone_size: NA
d_call: TRBD2
cdr3_aa: CASSLAGTSGSTDTQYF
cdr3_nt: TGTGCCAGCAGTTTGGCGGGGACTAGCGGGAGCACAGATACGCAGTATTTT

v_call: TRBV10-3
j_call: TRBJ1-2
clone_size: few
d_call: TRBD1
cdr3_aa: CAIRDGTEYGYTF
cdr3_nt: TGTGCCATCAGGGACGGGACAGAGTATGGCTACACCTTC

v_call: TRBV6-2/TRBV6-3
j_call: TRBJ2-7
clone_size: NA
d_call: TRBD2
cdr3_aa: CASRKPSGYEQYF
cdr3_nt: TGTGCCAGCAGGAAACCTAGCGGCTACGAGCAGTACTTC

v_call: TRBV20-1
j_call: TRBJ1-1
clone_size: once
d_call: NA
cdr3_aa: CSARAQPMNTEAFF
cdr3_nt: TGCAGTGCTAGAGCACAGCCCATGAACACTGAAGCTTTCTTT

v_call: TRBV19
j_call: TRBJ1-5
clone_size: NA
d_call: NA
cdr3_aa: CASSIGFRGNQPQHF
cdr3_nt: TGTGCCAGTAGTATAGGGTTTCGGGGCAATCAGCCCCAGCATTTT

v_call: TRBV7-3
j_call: TRBJ2-2
clone_size: few
d_call: NA
cdr3_aa: CASSTTGKNTGELFF
cdr3_nt: TGTGCCAGCAGCACAACGGGCAAGAACACCGGGGAGCTGTTTTTT